The 8 T cell receptor beta chains below all came from one sample that was sequenced in a study of T cells in Graves' hyperthyroidism and ophthalmopathy. RNA transcripts were the template for amplifying TCR beta CDR3 regions. HTBI primers were the set used in a first-round RT-PCR of the TCR CDR3. TCRdb itself ran the multiplex PCR reads through MiXCR, one entry per CDR3 protein. Among 500,000 to 750,000 distinct CDR3 sequences listed, roughly 46% were seen once. Sequenced sample: peripheral blood or thyroid tissue (not recorded which). The receptors were sampled from a woman in her late teens or twenties with Graves' hyperthyroidism.

This clonotype has at least ten counts. The chain joins TRBV12-5 to TRBJ1-2, with D uncertain. Trimming removed 3 bases at V and 0 bases at J, with 2 bases between. This CDR3 is 12 amino acids long. CDR1 and CDR2 from the germline V gene are LGHNT and FRNRAP. The CDR3 sequence: CASGLANYGYTF. As DNA, the CDR3 is TGTGCTAGTGGTTTAGCTAACTATGGCTACACCTTC.

This clonotype occurred a few times. The chain uses TRBV2 and TRBJ2-7; D unresolved. The J call could be wrong; TRBJ2-1 is a better fit for the DNA end. Germline CDR1 and CDR2: SNHLY and FYNNEI. The CDR3 contains 14 residues. This chain's CDR3 is CASSDGPTPGEQFF. CDR3 nucleotides: TGTGCCAGCAGTGACGGACCCACGCCGGGTGAGCAGTTCTTC.

This clonotype was observed many times. V gene TRBV10-3 combines with J gene TRBJ2-3; no firm D call. The ends were cut back, 3 bases at V and 6 bases at J, with 10 bases in the middle. From germline, CDR1 is ENHRY and CDR2 SYGVKD. The CDR3 is 13 amino acids. The CDR3 DNA reads as TGTGCCATCAGTGACACGGACGCCGATACGCAGTATTTT. This translates into CAISDTDADTQYF.

The rearrangement joins TRBV12-3 or TRBV12-4 to TRBJ1-2, with D possibly matching TRBD1 (6 bases). Deletions cut 4 bases from V and 6 bases from J, with 15 bases between. This CDR3 has 14 residues. The CDR3: CASSSPRGGNGYTF. The CDR3 nucleotides are TGTGCCAGCAGTTCCCCAAGGGGGGGAAATGGCTACACCTTC.

The chain couples TRBV2 to TRBJ1-2; D remains ambiguous. Germline lookup yields CDR1 SNHLY and CDR2 FYNNEI. Trimming shortened V by 0 bases and J by 11 bases, and 4 bases separated the two germline ends. The CDR3 contains 10 residues. CDR3 loop: CASSEADYTF. CDR3 bases: TGTGCCAGCAGTGAAGCTGATTACACCTTC.

This clonotype has ten or more counts. The chain joins TRBV24-1 to TRBJ1-1; no clear D. The CDR3 length is 12 residues. V was shortened by 4 bases and J by 3 bases, with 5 bases between the two germline ends. Germline V CDR1 and CDR2: KGHDR, SFDVKD. The CDR3 is CATSDPDTEAFF. In DNA, the CDR3 is TGTGCCACCAGTGACCCTGACACTGAAGCTTTCTTT.

This clonotype was seen only a few times. The chain uses TRBV30 and TRBJ1-3; possibly TRBD1 for D (5 bases). Germline CDR1 reads GTSNPN; CDR2 reads SVGIG (reference sequence). The V end lost 4 bases, the J end lost 0 bases, and 16 bases lay between the germline ends. The CDR3 runs 16 residues. CDR3 DNA sequence: TGTGCCTGGACCCTCGGGGCTAGGGGCTCTGGAAACACCATATATTTT. This sequence encodes CAWTLGARGSGNTIYF.

The chain uses TRBV19 and TRBJ2-7, with TRBD2 matching over 8 bases. The DNA end is a closer match to TRBJ2-1, so the J assignment may be wrong. The CDR3 runs 16 residues. From germline, CDR1 is LNHDA and CDR2 SQIVND (reference sequence). The CDR3 region has the DNA TGTGCCAGTAGATATGCTAGGGGTAGCGGGAAGGGTGAGCAGTTCTTC. Its protein is CASRYARGSGKGEQFF.